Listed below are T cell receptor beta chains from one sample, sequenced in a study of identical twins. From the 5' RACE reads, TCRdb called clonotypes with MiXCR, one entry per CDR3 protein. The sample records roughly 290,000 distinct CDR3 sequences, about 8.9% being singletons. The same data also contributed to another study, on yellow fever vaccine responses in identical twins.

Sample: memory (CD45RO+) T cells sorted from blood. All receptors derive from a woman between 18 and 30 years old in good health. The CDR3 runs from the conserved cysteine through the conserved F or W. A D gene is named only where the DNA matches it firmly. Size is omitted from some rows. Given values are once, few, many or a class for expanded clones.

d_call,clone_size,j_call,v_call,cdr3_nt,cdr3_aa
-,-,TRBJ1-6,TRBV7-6,TGTGCCAGCAGCTTAGACAGCCTAAATTCACCCCTCCACTTT,CASSLDSLNSPLHF
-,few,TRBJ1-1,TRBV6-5,TGTGCCAGCATTCTCGAGGAGGGAAGCACTGAAGCTTTCTTT,CASILEEGSTEAFF
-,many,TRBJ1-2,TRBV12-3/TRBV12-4,TGTGCCAGCAGTTTCACAGGGAAGGACTATGGCTACACCTTC,CASSFTGKDYGYTF
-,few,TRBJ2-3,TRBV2,TGTGCCAGCAGTGAAGTCGGCTCGGGTGCAGATACGCAGTATTTT,CASSEVGSGADTQYF
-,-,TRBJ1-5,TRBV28,TGTGCCAGCAGTTTGAGTGGGAGGGGAGGCAATCAGCCCCAGCATTTT,CASSLSGRGGNQPQHF
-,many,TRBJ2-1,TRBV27,TGTGCCAGCAGTTTATCGGGACATAGCCCCTACTACAATGAGCAGTTCTTC,CASSLSGHSPYYNEQFF
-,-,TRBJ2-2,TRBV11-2,TGTGCCAGCAGCTTAGGTTGGCCAACCGGGGAGCTGTTTTTT,CASSLGWPTGELFF
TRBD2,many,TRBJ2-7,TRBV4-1,TGCGCCAGCAGCCACGGAGCGGGAGCCTCCTACGAGCAGTACTTC,CASSHGAGASYEQYF
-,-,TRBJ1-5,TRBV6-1,TGTGCCAGCAGCCAGACTGGCGTGGGGGTCCAGCCCCAGCATTTT,CASSQTGVGVQPQHF
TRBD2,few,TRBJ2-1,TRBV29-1,TGCAGCGTTGAACGGGGTAGCGGGGGACCCAAGCAGTTCTTC,CSVERGSGGPKQFF
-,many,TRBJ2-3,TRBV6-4,TGTGCCAGCAGCGCCCAAACAGGGACTGGAGATACGCAGTATTTT,CASSAQTGTGDTQYF
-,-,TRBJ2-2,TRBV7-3,TGTGCCAGCAGCTTAGAGTTACACTTCACCGGGGAGCTGTTTTTT,CASSLELHFTGELFF
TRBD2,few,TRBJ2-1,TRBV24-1,TGTGCCACCAGTGATCAGTCTAGCGGGAGGAACAATGAGCAGTTCTTC,CATSDQSSGRNNEQFF
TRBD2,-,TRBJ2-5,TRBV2,TGTGCCAGCAGTGAAAACACTAGCGGGACGGAGACCCAGTACTTC,CASSENTSGTETQYF
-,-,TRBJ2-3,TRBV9,TGTGCCAGCAGCGTCGGGCACTACCCCACAGATACGCAGTATTTT,CASSVGHYPTDTQYF
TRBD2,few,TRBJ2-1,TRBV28,TGTGCCAGCAGGACCGGGAGGGCCCAGAACAATGAGCAGTTCTTC,CASRTGRAQNNEQFF
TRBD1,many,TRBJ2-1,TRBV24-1,TGTGCCACCAGTGATACGGACAGGGTCGATGAGCAGTTCTTC,CATSDTDRVDEQFF
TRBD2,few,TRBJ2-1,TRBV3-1,TGTGCCAGCAGCCCAGGGACTAGCGGGAGGGCCAGCATGAATGAGCAGTTCTTC,CASSPGTSGRASMNEQFF
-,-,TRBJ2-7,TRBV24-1,TGTGCCACCAGTGATAGACTGGGGGAGCAGTACTTC,CATSDRLGEQYF
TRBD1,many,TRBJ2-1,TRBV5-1,TGCGCCAGCAGCGAGGGACAGGGGATGCAGGGTGAGCAGTTCTTC,CASSEGQGMQGEQFF
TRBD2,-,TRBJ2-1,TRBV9,TGTGCCAGCAGCGTTCTAGCGGCGAACAATGAGCAGTTCTTC,CASSVLAANNEQFF
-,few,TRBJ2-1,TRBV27,TGTGCCAGCAGCTCAGGCACCCCCAACCAGTACAATGAGCAGTTCTTC,CASSSGTPNQYNEQFF
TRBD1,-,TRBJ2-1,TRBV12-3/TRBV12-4,TGTGCCAGCAGAGGGACAGGCAAGGGATTCCATGAGCAGTTCTTC,CASRGTGKGFHEQFF
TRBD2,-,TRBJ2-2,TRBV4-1,TGCGCCAGCAGCCAAGACGCACTAGCGGCCGCGAACACCGGGGAGCTGTTTTTT,CASSQDALAAANTGELFF
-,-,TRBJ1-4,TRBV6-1,TGTGCCAGCAGATCAGACCCCTCCGGGGAAAAACTGTTTTTT,CASRSDPSGEKLFF
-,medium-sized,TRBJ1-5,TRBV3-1,TGTGCCAGCAGCCAAGATGTAAGGGGGGAAAATCAGCCCCAGCATTTT,CASSQDVRGENQPQHF
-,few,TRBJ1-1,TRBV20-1,TGCAGTGCTAGGGACAGCCCGAACACTGAAGCTTTCTTT,CSARDSPNTEAFF
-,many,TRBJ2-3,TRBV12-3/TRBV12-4,TGTGCCAGCAGTCTCCAGTCGAGCCTAACCCTCGCTAGCACAGATACGCAGTATTTT,CASSLQSSLTLASTDTQYF
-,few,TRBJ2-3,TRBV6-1,TGTGCCAGCAGCGGGGACTCCCTCCCCACAGATACGCAGTATTTT,CASSGDSLPTDTQYF
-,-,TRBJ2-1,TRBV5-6,TGTGCCAGCACCCAGACCCAGGAACGTGGTCACAATGAGCAGTTCTTC,CASTQTQERGHNEQFF
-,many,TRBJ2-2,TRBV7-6,TGTGCCAGCAGCTTATCTGTGGCCGACCGGGAGCTGTTTTTT,CASSLSVADRELFF